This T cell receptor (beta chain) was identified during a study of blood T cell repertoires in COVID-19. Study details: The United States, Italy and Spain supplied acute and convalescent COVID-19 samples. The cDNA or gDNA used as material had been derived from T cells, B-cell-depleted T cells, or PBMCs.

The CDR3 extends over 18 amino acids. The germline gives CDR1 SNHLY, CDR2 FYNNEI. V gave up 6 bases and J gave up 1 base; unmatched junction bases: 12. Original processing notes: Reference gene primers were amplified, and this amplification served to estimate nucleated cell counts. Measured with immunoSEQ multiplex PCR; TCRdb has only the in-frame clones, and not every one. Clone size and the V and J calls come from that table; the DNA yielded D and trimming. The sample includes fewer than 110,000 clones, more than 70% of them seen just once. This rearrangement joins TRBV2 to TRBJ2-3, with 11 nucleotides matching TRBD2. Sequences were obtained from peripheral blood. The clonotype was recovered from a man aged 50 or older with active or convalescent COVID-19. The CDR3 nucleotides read TGTGCCAGCAGCCTTAGCGGGAGGGCCGAATCTGGCACAGATACGCAGTATTTT. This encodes CASSLSGRAESGTDTQYF.